The source of this TCR beta chain is a study of patients and donors after allogeneic stem cell transplantation (dated by TCRdb to the early 2020s). This clonotype occurred a few times. It has no known antigen specificity. No base quality values were provided; no much bigger clone lies one nucleotide off. Ends trimmed: V by 3 bases, J by 5 bases; bases unmatched to a gene: 5. The CDR3 spans 15 residues, from the cysteine through the phenylalanine. Kept here is only the CDR3 DNA, which spans 45 bases and is read in frame from base 1. CDR1 SGHVS and CDR2 FQNEAQ were looked up in the germline V gene. Receptor amplification or capture employed RT-PCR. Sequencing instrument: NextSeq 550. TCRdb trimmed public reads at Q25 via fastp, called clones via MiXCR and kept in-frame beta chains. Entries are consolidated by CDR3 protein sequence, retaining the most common genes and DNA. The sample profile shows approximately 410,000 distinct CDR3 sequences; approximately 16% of them were found once. The leading ten clones occupy 7.2% of the sample.

The rearranged chain carries TRBV7-8 and TRBJ2-7; TRBD2 fits 12 bases in the junction. This TCR derives from a human donor who was either an allogeneic HSCT recipient or a stem cell or donor lymphocyte infusion donor (not recorded which). It is not recorded whose cells these are; they may come from a transplant donor. Sequenced material: blood, either unsorted or a sorted T cell fraction (not recorded which). In nucleotide form, the sequence is TGTGCCAGCAGCTTCAGACTAGCGGGAGTCAACGAGCAGTACTTC. It specifies CASSFRLAGVNEQYF.